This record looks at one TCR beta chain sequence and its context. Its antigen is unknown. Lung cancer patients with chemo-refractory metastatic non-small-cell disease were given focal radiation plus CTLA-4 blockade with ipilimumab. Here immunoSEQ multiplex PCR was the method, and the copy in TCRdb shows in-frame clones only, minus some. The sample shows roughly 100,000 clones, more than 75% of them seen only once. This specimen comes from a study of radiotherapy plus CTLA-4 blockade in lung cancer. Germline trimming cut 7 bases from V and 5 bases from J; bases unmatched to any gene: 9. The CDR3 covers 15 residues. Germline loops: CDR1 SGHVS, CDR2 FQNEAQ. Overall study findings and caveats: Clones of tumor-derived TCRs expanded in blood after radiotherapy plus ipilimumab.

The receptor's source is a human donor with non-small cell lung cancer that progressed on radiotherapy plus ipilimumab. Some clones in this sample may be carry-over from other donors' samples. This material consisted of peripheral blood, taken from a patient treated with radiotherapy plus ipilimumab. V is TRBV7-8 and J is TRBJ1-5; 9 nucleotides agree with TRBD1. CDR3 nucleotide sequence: TGTGCCAGCACCCGGACAGGGGAACGCGATCAGCCCCAGCATTTT. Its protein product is CASTRTGERDQPQHF.